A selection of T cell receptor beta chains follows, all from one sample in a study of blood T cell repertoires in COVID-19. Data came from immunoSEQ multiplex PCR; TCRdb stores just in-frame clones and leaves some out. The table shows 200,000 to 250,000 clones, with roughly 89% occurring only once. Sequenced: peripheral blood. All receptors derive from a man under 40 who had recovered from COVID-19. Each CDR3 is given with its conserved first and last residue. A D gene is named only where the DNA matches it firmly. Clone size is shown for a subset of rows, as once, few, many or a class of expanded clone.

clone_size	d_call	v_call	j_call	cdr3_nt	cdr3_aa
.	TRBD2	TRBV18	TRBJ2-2	TGTGCCAGCTCACCTAGCGGGGGGAACACCGGGGAGCTGTTTTTT	CASSPSGGNTGELFF
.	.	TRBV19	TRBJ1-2	TGTGCCAGTAGTATCGAGTCAGGGAGGGATGGCTACACCTTC	CASSIESGRDGYTF
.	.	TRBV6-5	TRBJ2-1	TGTGCCAGCACCGTGGGGGCAGGGGAATACAATGAGCAGTTCTTC	CASTVGAGEYNEQFF
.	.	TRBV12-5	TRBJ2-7	TGTGCTAGTGCTGAAGACAGCCCGGCCTACGAGCAGTACTTC	CASAEDSPAYEQYF
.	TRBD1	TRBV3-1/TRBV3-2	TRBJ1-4	TGTGCCAGCAGCCAAGATTTAGGCAGGGGGAGGGAAAAACTGTTTTTT	CASSQDLGRGREKLFF
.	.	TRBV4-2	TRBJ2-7	TGTGCCAGCAGCCCCCAAGGGGGGGGCCTGTACGAGCAGTACTTC	CASSPQGGGLYEQYF
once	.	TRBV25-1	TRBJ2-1	TGTGCCAGCAGTGACCTCAGCCGGGACACTGCCTACTACAATGAGCAGTTCTTC	CASSDLSRDTAYYNEQFF
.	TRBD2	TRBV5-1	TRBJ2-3	TGCGCCAGCAGCTTGGACCAGCGGGGGTCCGCTAGCACAGATACGCAGTATTTT	CASSLDQRGSASTDTQYF
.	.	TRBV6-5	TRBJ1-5	TGTGCCACCGAACGGGTGGCTTATAGCAATCAGCCCCAGCATTTT	CATERVAYSNQPQHF
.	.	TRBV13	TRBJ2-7	TGTGCCAGCAGCTCCGAGGCCGGCTCCGAGCAGTACTTC	CASSSEAGSEQYF
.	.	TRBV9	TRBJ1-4	TGTGCCAGCAGCTCCTACACTTCGGGTGAAAAACTGTTTTTT	CASSSYTSGEKLFF
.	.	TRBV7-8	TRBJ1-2	TGTGCCAGCAGCTTAGCAGGACACCTCAACTATGGCTACACCTTC	CASSLAGHLNYGYTF
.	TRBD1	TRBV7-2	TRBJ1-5	TGTGCCAGCAGCTTAGTTGGAACAGGGGATCAGCCCCAGCATTTT	CASSLVGTGDQPQHF
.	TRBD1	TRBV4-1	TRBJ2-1	TGCGCCAGCAGCCAAGATGGGGACAGACCCAATGAGCAGTTCTTC	CASSQDGDRPNEQFF
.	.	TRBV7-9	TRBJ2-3	TGTGCCAGCAGCGAGAGGACACCGAGCACAGATACGCAGTATTTT	CASSERTPSTDTQYF
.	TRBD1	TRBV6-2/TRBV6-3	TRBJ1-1	TGTGCCAGCAGTTACTCCCCAGGGGGGATGAACACTGAAGCTTTCTTT	CASSYSPGGMNTEAFF
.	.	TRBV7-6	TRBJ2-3	TGTGCCAGCAGCTCCAGGGTCAAGAGCACAGATACGCAGTATTTT	CASSSRVKSTDTQYF
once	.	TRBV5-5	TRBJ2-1	TGTGCCAGCAGCGTCCAGGAAAGTGAGTACAATGAGCAGTTCTTC	CASSVQESEYNEQFF
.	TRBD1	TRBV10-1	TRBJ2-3	TGCGCCAGCAGTGATAACAGGGGTACAGATACGCAGTATTTT	CASSDNRGTDTQYF
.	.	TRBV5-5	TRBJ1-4	TGTGCCAGCAGCTGGGGAAACAGGGAAAAACTGTTTTTT	CASSWGNREKLFF
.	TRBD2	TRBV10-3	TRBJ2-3	TGTGCCACCTCGGCGGGGGGGCGAACGGATACGCAGTATTTT	CATSAGGRTDTQYF
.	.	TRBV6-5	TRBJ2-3	TGTGCCAGCAGCCGGGGCACAGATACGCAGTATTTT	CASSRGTDTQYF
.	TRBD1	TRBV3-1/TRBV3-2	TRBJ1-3	TGTGCCAGCAGCCATTGGACAGGGGGGTTGTCTGGAAACACCATATATTTT	CASSHWTGGLSGNTIYF
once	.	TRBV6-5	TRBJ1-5	TGTGCCAGCAGGCAACAACTCTCGGGTCAGCCCCAGCATTTT	CASRQQLSGQPQHF
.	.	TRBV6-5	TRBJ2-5	TGTGCCAGCAGTCGGGACACCCAAGAGACCCAGTACTTC	CASSRDTQETQYF
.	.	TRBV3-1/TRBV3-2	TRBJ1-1	TGTGCCAGCAGCCAAGGGACATCGAACACTGAAGCTTTCTTT	CASSQGTSNTEAFF
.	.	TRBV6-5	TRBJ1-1	TGTGCCAGCCGCGGGGAGTCTGAAGCTTTCTTT	CASRGESEAFF
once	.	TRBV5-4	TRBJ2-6	TGTGCCAGCAGCCCGGCGAAGACAAAGGGGGCTGGGGCCAACGTCCTGACTTTC	CASSPAKTKGAGANVLTF
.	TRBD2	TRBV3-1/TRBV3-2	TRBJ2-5	TGTGCCAGCAGCCCATTTTCTAGCGGGGGGGTACCGACCCAGTACTTC	CASSPFSSGGVPTQYF
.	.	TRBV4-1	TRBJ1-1	TGCGCCAGCAGTCCCGCCCCGGGAACTGAAGCTTTCTTT	CASSPAPGTEAFF
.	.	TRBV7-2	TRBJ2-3	TGTGCCAGCAGCTTAGGAGTAACGGCAGATACGCAGTATTTT	CASSLGVTADTQYF
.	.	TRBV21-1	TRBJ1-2	TGTGCCAGCAAGGGCACGTCGCAGGGGGGTGATGGCACCTTC	CASKGTSQGGDGTF
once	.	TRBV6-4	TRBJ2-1	TGTGCCAGCAGTCCGGGGGCCCAGCGGGGCTACAATGAGCAGTTCTTC	CASSPGAQRGYNEQFF
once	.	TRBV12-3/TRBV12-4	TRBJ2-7	TGTGCCAGCAGTCATGGGAGTTACGAGCAGTACTTC	CASSHGSYEQYF
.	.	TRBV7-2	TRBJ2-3	TGTGCCAGCAGCTTAATTAGCGGCACAGATACGCAGTATTTT	CASSLISGTDTQYF
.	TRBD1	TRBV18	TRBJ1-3	TGTGCCAGCTCACCACAGGGGGCATCTGGAAACACCATATATTTT	CASSPQGASGNTIYF
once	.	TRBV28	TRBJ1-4	TGTGCCAGCCTCGCGCGGATTAATGAAAAACTGTTTTTT	CASLARINEKLFF
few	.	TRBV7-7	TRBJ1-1	TGTGCCAGCAGCTTGACATTGAACACTGAAGCTTTCTTT	CASSLTLNTEAFF
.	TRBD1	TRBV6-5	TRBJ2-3	TGTGCCAGCAGCACCGGGACAGGAGTTACAGATACGCAGTATTTT	CASSTGTGVTDTQYF
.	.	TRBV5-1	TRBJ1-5	TGCGCCAGCAGCTTGATCGGGGAAAATCAGCCCCAGCATTTT	CASSLIGENQPQHF
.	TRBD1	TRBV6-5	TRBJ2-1	TGTGCCAGCAGTACAGGGGGCCCCTACAATGAGCAGTTCTTC	CASSTGGPYNEQFF
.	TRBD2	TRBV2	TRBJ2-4	TGTGCCAGCACAGGACTAGCGGGGGATGAAAACATTCAGTACTTC	CASTGLAGDENIQYF
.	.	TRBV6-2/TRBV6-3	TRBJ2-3	TGTGCCAGCAGTTACGGGGGCGCGGGCACAGATACGCAGTATTTT	CASSYGGAGTDTQYF
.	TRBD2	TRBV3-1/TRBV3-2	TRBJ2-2	TGTGCCAGCAGCCAAGATCTCGTAAACGGGGGGGCCCGAGGCGGGGAGCTGTTTTTT	CASSQDLVNGGARGGELFF
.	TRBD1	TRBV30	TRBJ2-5	TGTGCCTGGGCCGGGACAGGGCAAGAGACCCAGTACTTC	CAWAGTGQETQYF
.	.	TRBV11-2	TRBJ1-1	TGTGCCAGCAGCTTAGATGGGTCAGGGGTACGGACTGAAGCTTTCTTT	CASSLDGSGVRTEAFF
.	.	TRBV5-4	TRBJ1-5	TGTGCCAGCAGCCAATTTAATCAGCCCCAGCATTTT	CASSQFNQPQHF
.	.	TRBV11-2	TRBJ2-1	TGTGCCAGCAGCTTAGGGAGGGCGTGGACGGGTGGACAGTTCTTC	CASSLGRAWTGGQFF
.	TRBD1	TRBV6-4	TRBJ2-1	TGTGCCAGCAGTGACTCCGGGACAGATTACAATGAGCAGTTCTTC	CASSDSGTDYNEQFF
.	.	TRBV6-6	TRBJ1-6	TGTGCCAGCAGCCTAAGAGATTCACCCCTCCACTTT	CASSLRDSPLHF
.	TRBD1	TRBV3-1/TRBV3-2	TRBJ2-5	TGTGCCAGCAGCACCGGACAGGGTCCCCGGGAGACCCAGTACTTC	CASSTGQGPRETQYF